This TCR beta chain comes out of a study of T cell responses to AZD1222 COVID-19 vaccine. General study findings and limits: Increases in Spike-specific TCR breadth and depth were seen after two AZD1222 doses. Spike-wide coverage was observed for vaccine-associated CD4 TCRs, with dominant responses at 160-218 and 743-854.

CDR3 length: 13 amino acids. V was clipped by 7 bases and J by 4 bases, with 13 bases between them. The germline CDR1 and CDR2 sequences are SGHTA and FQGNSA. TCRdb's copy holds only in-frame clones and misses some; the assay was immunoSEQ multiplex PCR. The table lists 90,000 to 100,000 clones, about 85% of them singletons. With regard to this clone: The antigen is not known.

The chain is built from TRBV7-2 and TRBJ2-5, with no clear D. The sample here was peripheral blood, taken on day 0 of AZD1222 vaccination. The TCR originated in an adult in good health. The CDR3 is CASTKTGRETQYF. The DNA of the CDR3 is TGTGCCAGCACTAAAACTGGTCGAGAGACCCAGTACTTC.